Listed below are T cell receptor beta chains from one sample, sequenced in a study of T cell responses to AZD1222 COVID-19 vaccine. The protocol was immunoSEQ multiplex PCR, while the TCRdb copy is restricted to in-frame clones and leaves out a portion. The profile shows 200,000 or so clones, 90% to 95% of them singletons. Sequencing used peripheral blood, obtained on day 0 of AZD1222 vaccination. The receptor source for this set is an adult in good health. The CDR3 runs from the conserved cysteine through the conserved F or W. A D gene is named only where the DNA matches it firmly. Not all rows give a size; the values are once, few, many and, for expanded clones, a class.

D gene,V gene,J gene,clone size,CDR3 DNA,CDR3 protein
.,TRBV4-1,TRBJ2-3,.,TGCGCCAGCAGCCAGAATCCGGGGGCCGGCACAGATACGCAGTATTTT,CASSQNPGAGTDTQYF
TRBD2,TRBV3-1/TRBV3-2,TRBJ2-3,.,TGTGCCAGCGTAGCGGGCCACACAGATACGCAGTATTTT,CASVAGHTDTQYF
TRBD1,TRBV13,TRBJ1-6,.,TGTGCCAGCAGCATGGACAGGGGGCGGTCACCCCTCCACTTT,CASSMDRGRSPLHF
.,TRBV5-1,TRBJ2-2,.,TGCGCCAGCAGCCAATCGGACGCCCTAGTCGCCGGGGAGCTGTTTTTT,CASSQSDALVAGELFF
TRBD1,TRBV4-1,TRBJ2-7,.,TGCGCCAGCAGCCAAGCGGGACAGGTCACCGAGCAGTACTTC,CASSQAGQVTEQYF
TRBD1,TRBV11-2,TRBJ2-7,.,TGTGCCAGCAGCCACCGGACTTCGACAGGGGGCTCCTACGAGCAGTACTTC,CASSHRTSTGGSYEQYF
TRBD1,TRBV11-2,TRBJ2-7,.,TGTGCCAGCAGCTTGGACAGGGGAGGCATCGAGCAGTACTTC,CASSLDRGGIEQYF
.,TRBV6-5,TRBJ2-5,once,TGTGCCAGCAGTTACGATGGTCGTACCCAGTACTTC,CASSYDGRTQYF
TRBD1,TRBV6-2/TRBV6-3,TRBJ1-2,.,TGTGCCAGCAGTTACGCTACAGGGGACCCCTACTATGGCTACACCTTC,CASSYATGDPYYGYTF
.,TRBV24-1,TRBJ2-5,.,TGTGCCACCAGTGATCCGTCCGGTGGGCAAGAGACCCAGTACTTC,CATSDPSGGQETQYF
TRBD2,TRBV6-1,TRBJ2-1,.,TGTGCCAGCAGTGGGAGATCTAGCGGGAGACCAAACCCTGAGCAGTTCTTC,CASSGRSSGRPNPEQFF
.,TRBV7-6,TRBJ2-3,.,TGTGCCAGCAGCCCGCCGGCTACCCAAGATACGCAGTATTTT,CASSPPATQDTQYF
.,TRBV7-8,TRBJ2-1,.,TGTGCCAGCAGCTTAGCGGAAAACAATGAGCAGTTCTTC,CASSLAENNEQFF
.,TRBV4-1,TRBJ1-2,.,TGCGCCAGCCACGACATTGGGGGGCGATTAAACTATGGCTACACCTTC,CASHDIGGRLNYGYTF
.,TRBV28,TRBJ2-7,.,TGTGCCAGCAGTTTGGAACCCTACGAGCAGTACTTC,CASSLEPYEQYF
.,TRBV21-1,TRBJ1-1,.,TGTGCCAGCAGCAAAGCGCAAGAGGGGGGCACTGAAGCTTTCTTT,CASSKAQEGGTEAFF
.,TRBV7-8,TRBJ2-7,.,TGTGCCAGCAGCCGGGGCGGGAACCACTACGAGCAGTACTTC,CASSRGGNHYEQYF
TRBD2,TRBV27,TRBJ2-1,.,TGTGCCAGCAGTTCAACCGGGACTAGTTCTAATGAGCAGTTCTTC,CASSSTGTSSNEQFF
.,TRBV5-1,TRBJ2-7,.,TGCGCCAGCAGCTTCGCGGGTCCCTACGGGCAGTACTTC,CASSFAGPYGQYF
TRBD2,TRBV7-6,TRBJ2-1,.,TGTGCCAGCAGCTTGACCGGGACTAGCCCATACAATGAGCAGTTCTTC,CASSLTGTSPYNEQFF
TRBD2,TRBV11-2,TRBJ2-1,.,TGTGCCAGCAGCACACCGGGACTAGCGGGAGGAAGATACAATGAGCAGTTCTTC,CASSTPGLAGGRYNEQFF
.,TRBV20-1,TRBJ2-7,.,TGCAGTGCCCCCGGAGAGCTCGAGCAGTACTTC,CSAPGELEQYF
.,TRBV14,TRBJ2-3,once,TGTGCCAGCAGCCAATACCGTGCAGATACGCAGTATTTT,CASSQYRADTQYF
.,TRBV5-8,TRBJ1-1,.,TGTGCCAGCAGCTTGGGTTGGGGGGGCTCTGAAGCTTTCTTT,CASSLGWGGSEAFF
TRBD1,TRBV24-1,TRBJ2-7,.,TGTGCCACCAGTGGAAGTTCTCAACGTGGACAGGGTAGCTACGAGCAGTACTTC,CATSGSSQRGQGSYEQYF
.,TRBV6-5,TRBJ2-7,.,TGTGCCAGCAGTTACTCTAAAGGGGACCACTACGAGCAGTACTTC,CASSYSKGDHYEQYF